Below are 3 T cell receptor beta chains sequenced from a single sample in a study of patients and donors after allogeneic stem cell transplantation. TCRdb reprocessed the RT-PCR reads with MiXCR, giving one entry per CDR3 protein. The sample lists about a million distinct CDR3 sequences, approximately 18% occurring once. What was sequenced was blood, either unsorted or a sorted T cell fraction (not recorded which). These receptor sequences come from a human donor who was either an allogeneic HSCT recipient or a stem cell or donor lymphocyte infusion donor (not recorded which). It is not recorded whose cells these are; they may come from a transplant donor.

This clonotype has more than one count but fewer than ten. This chain joins TRBV20-1 and TRBJ2-7, with TRBD2 matching 8 bases. CDR3 length: 12 amino acids. The junction had 3 bases not matched to a gene; V was cut back by 8 bases and J by 0 bases. The germline V gene encodes CDR1 DFQATT and CDR2 SNEGSKA (reference sequence). The CDR3 bases are TGCAGTACGGGGGGGAACTCCTACGAGCAGTACTTC. Translating it yields CSTGGNSYEQYF.

Worth noting for this clonotype: This CDR3 fails to terminate in the conserved phenylalanine or tryptophan, so it likely reflects a read error. It is unclear where the CDR3 begins or ends on the DNA, so no DNA is shown, and the CDR3 is as TCRdb lists it. This sequence joins TRBV12-3 or TRBV12-4 and TRBJ2-3; the table's D call of TRBD1 was not tested on the DNA. Ends included, the CDR3 has 13 residues. The CDR3: CASSAPGTGELFL.

In nucleotides, the CDR3 is TGCAGTGCTAGAGATGTGAACGGCCTTTCTTATGAAAAACTGTTTTTT. Encoded protein: CSARDVNGLSYEKLFF. The chain recombines TRBV20-1 with TRBJ1-4, with D unclear. The germline V gene encodes CDR1 DFQATT and CDR2 SNEGSKA (reference sequence). V was shortened by 0 bases and J by 6 bases, with 17 bases between the two germline ends. CDR3 length: 16 residues.